The T cell receptor (beta chain) described here comes from a study of CD8 T cells in ankylosing spondylitis. General study results and limits: Disease-linked clones had a CD8+ phenotype and relatively low frequency in peripheral blood.

With respect to this clonotype: Its antigen is currently unknown.

Researchers built TCR beta libraries using quantitative 5'-RACE with molecular barcodes. TCRdb redid the calling of the 5' RACE reads with MiXCR, one entry per CDR3 protein. Here the sample spans approximately 300,000 distinct CDR3 sequences, under 25% being singletons. Specimen: blood, either unsorted or a sorted T cell fraction (not recorded which). This TCR was sampled from a female donor with ankylosing spondylitis or in good health (not recorded which).

The CDR3 sequence is CSAGHSQETQYF. CDR3 bases: TGCAGCGCGGGACATTCGCAAGAGACCCAGTACTTC. The chain couples TRBV29-1 to TRBJ2-5; weak D call: TRBD1 (6 bases). The germline gives CDR1 SQVTM, CDR2 ANQGSEA. The CDR3 sequence is 12 residues long. V lost 7 bases, J lost 2 bases, and 11 bases lay in between.